This TCR beta chain was obtained from a study of blood T cell repertoires in COVID-19. The overall study: The United States, Italy and Spain supplied acute and convalescent COVID-19 samples. The cDNA or gDNA used as material had been derived from T cells, B-cell-depleted T cells, or PBMCs.

Authors' methods: Amplification from reference gene primers served as the basis for estimated nucleated cell counts. The table came from immunoSEQ multiplex PCR; TCRdb's copy has only in-frame clones and leaves some out. V, J and clone size are those of that table, while D and trimming were read from the DNA. In the table there are about 320,000 clones, almost 85% of which are singletons. The ends were cut back, 3 bases at V and 6 bases at J, with 17 bases in the middle. Germline lookup yields CDR1 LNHDA and CDR2 SQIVND (reference sequence). The CDR3 consists of 16 residues. The clonotype was recovered from a human donor in a cohort sampled during active COVID-19. The chain joins TRBV19 to TRBJ1-4; possibly TRBD1 for D (6 bases). Input material: peripheral blood. The CDR3 reads CASSIFRGSWDEKLFF. The CDR3 nucleotides read TGTGCCAGTAGTATCTTCAGGGGCTCGTGGGATGAAAAACTGTTTTTT.